This TCR beta chain was sequenced for a study of T cell repertoires in cytomegalovirus infection. About the research overall: CMV epitopes, recently identified HLA-C-restricted and well-studied HLA-B-restricted, were used. It can be stated that public TCR beta signatures indicated CMV infection as well as a matching HLA type.

Findings of the study overall: Dominating the ex vivo response were HLA-C-restricted CMV-specific TCR beta clonotypes. The study identified carriers of CMV plus the relevant HLA from cumulative public TCR beta family frequency.

Concerning this clonotype itself: Its antigen remains unidentified.

TCRdb called the reads again in MiXCR, with one record for every CDR3 protein. The repertoire holds around 540,000 distinct CDR3 sequences, with about 33% as singletons. The sample here was cultured PBMCs, taken from culture after CMV antigen stimulation. The sequence was obtained from a human donor in good health (CMV status not recorded). Some clones in this sample may be carry-over from other donors' samples.

The CDR3 coding sequence is TGTGCCAGCAGCCATCGGACTAGCGGGAGGGTTGAGCAGTACTTC. The encoded protein is CASSHRTSGRVEQYF. The V and J genes are TRBV14 and TRBJ2-7; the match to TRBD2 covers 15 bases. The CDR3 spans 15 residues. The trim removed 3 bases at V and 7 bases at J, leaving 4 bases unmatched. The germline V gene has CDR1 SGHDN and CDR2 FVKESK.